Given below is one TCR beta chain in context. There is no known antigen for this receptor. A much bigger clone sits one base away, suggesting this may be a read error. In the germline V gene, CDR1 corresponds to MGHRA and CDR2 to YSYEKL. Measured from the cysteine to the phenylalanine, the CDR3 is 16 residues long. The CDR3 DNA has 48 bases and is translated from base 1. The TCR beta CDR3 regions were amplified from the RNA transcripts. The first round of RT-PCR for the TCR CDR3 was performed with the HTBI primer set and the Qiagen OneStep RT-PCR kit. Libraries were constructed in a second round of multiplex PCR, after which size selection and purification were performed. The libraries were sequenced on an Illumina HiSeq2000 using paired-end 100 bp reads. Per the original workflow: SOAPnuke was used to process the raw data, throwing out any read that contained adapters or uncalled bases, had a mean Phred below 15, or lacked an exact constant-primer or identifier match. High-quality paired reads were merged with COPE v1.2.5, and unique nucleotide sequences were defined as clonotypes. Clonotypes were aligned to IMGT TRBV, TRBD and TRBJ reference segments using MiTCR v1.1. Only V-J combinations with frequency above 0.0001, covering 99% to 99.2% of repertoires, were analysed. A TCS score was defined as the ratio between F50 (clonal expansion) and ExV (chaos), using BLOSUM62-based TCRdist between CDR3 peptides within each V-J. Welch's t-statistics and random forest reduced fewer than 600 V-J features to roughly 13, which were used in a naive Bayes classifier (R e1071). Starting from the raw public reads, TCRdb applied fastp trimming at Q25, assembled clones with MiXCR and retained in-frame beta chains. Rows with one shared CDR3 protein collapse into an entry with the most common genes and DNA. The V and J calls reflect TCRdb's pipeline rather than the authors' work. The sample yields about 400,000 distinct CDR3 sequences; approximately 15% were counted once. Roughly 7.4% of the sample lies in the top ten.

The sample comes from a study of T cells in Graves' hyperthyroidism and ophthalmopathy (dated by TCRdb to between 2019 and 2020). Study-wide context: Peripheral blood was collected at initial diagnosis, before any treatment. TCR V-J signatures able to tell the groups apart were searched for in a discovery cohort of 100 patients, of whom more than 40 had Graves' ophthalmopathy and under 65 had stable Graves' hyperthyroidism. An independent validation cohort of under 20 hyperthyroidism patients and approximately 17 patients who later progressed to ophthalmopathy tested prospective prediction of ophthalmopathy. For training and testing, the roughly 97 patients in the discovery cohort were randomly divided in a 7:3 ratio. The study also compared thyroid tissue and blood T-cell repertoires from 5 to 7 Graves' hyperthyroidism patients. Once sampling was done, hyperthyroidism patients were given methimazole at a starting dose of 30 mg daily, whereas ophthalmopathy patients were given high-dose intravenous methylprednisolone. According to the paper, TCR Vbeta CDR3 sequencing was carried out on 135 peripheral blood samples, which came from approximately 41 ophthalmopathy, around 74 hyperthyroidism and approximately 17 progressor patients. The paper's findings and limits, for the study overall: Sample size was not statistically predetermined, and investigators were not blinded to group allocation. Most expanded thyroid clonotypes (frequency above 0.001) were also detected in blood, a finding suggesting that blood repertoires may reflect thyroid immune responses. In cross-validation, a model built on a 13 V-J signature told ophthalmopathy apart from stable hyperthyroidism with approximately 91% sensitivity and approximately 81% specificity, and in testing the same model reached 80%/75%. In validation, progression to ophthalmopathy was predicted by the model with 55% to 71% sensitivity and 72.22% specificity, a median of roughly 6.4 months before onset.

Graves' hyperthyroidism was defined as stable when no progression to ophthalmopathy occurred over 18 months of follow-up. Hyperthyroidism patients were aged 18 to 65 years and newly diagnosed, with disease duration of less than 2 months. The study excluded patients with uncontrolled infections, other autoimmune diseases, pregnancy or lactation. Diagnoses relied on clinical symptoms, serum thyroxine and TRAb, thyroid ultrasound and orbital computed tomography. PBMCs were isolated from around 10 ml of fresh peripheral blood by Ficoll-Paque density gradient centrifugation. Total RNA was extracted with Trizol reagent, and quality was checked on an Agilent 2100 Bioanalyzer.

The clonotype was recovered from a woman younger than 35 with Graves' hyperthyroidism. The rearrangement joined TRBV4-1 to TRBJ2-7, with 9 bases matching TRBD1. Specimen: blood. The DNA sequence follows: TGCACCAGCAGCCAAGCGTCCGGGACAGGGTTCTACGAGCAGTACTTC. Its protein product is CTSSQASGTGFYEQYF.